This entry concerns a single T cell receptor (beta chain). This CDR3 is built from 21 residues. This sample was included in a study of blood T cell repertoires in COVID-19. Looking at the study overall: The samples span acute and convalescent COVID-19 from the United States, Italy and Spain. From T cells, B-cell-depleted T cells, or PBMCs came the material, which was cDNA or gDNA.

Profiling relied on immunoSEQ multiplex PCR, and the TCRdb table lists in-frame clones only, not all of them. The sample consists of about 260,000 clones, approximately 89% of them appearing once. The receptor was derived from a woman between 50 and 59 years old with acute or convalescent COVID-19. The sample comprised peripheral blood. V gene TRBV21-1 combines with J gene TRBJ2-7; the table's D gene call, TRBD1, was not cross checked with the DNA. TRBV21-1 is assigned pseudogene status. The CDR3 DNA sequence: TGTGCCAGCAGCAAACCGCGTAAGGGAGGGGACACAGGGGGATTATCCTACGAGCAGTACTTC. This codes for CASSKPRKGGDTGGLSYEQYF.